This T cell receptor (beta chain) was sequenced for a study of T cells in pancreatic ductal adenocarcinoma. The method was immunoSEQ multiplex PCR; TCRdb's version includes in-frame clones alone and lacks a portion of them. The sample has about 98,000 clones; 90% to 95% are singletons. Surgery without prior neoadjuvant therapy was the treatment of the selected pancreatic ductal adenocarcinoma patients. Germline assignment: CDR1 MGHDK and CDR2 SYGVNS. V shed 4 bases and J shed 5 bases, with 14 bases lying between them. There are 14 residues in the CDR3. Sample: PBMCs. The V gene is TRBV25-1, the J gene TRBJ2-5, with D perhaps TRBD2 (6 bases). The source of this sequence is a human donor with pancreatic ductal adenocarcinoma. CDR3 loop: CASSVDGSGETQYF. The CDR3 DNA is TGTGCCAGCAGTGTAGACGGGAGTGGGGAGACCCAGTACTTC.